This TCR beta chain was documented in a study of blood T cell repertoires in COVID-19. In the study overall: The cDNA or gDNA used as material had been derived from T cells, B-cell-depleted T cells, or PBMCs.

Germline V gene data show CDR1 as LNHNV and CDR2 as YYDKDF (reference sequence). Trimming took off 0 bases at V and 0 bases at J, with 10 bases between the two ends. The CDR3 totals 16 residues. Original data processing: How many nucleated cells were present was estimated from reference gene primer amplification. Sequencing used immunoSEQ multiplex PCR; TCRdb keeps in-frame clones, though not all of them. For V, J and clone size, that table is used; D and trimming come from the DNA. The repertoire holds almost 50,000 clones, with 84% as singletons. The source material was peripheral blood. The V and J genes are TRBV15 and TRBJ2-3; tentative D call: TRBD1 (5 bases). The receptor was derived from a man aged 50 or older with acute or convalescent COVID-19. The CDR3: CATSRDQGRSTDTQYF. In DNA, the CDR3 is TGTGCCACCAGCAGAGATCAGGGCCGGAGCACAGATACGCAGTATTTT.